This T cell receptor (beta chain) was obtained from a study of shared clonotypes between healthy human individuals. On sorted subsets, replicate PCRs used 150 to 250 ng DNA, or tens of thousands of T cell genomes. The method was immunoSEQ multiplex PCR; TCRdb's version includes in-frame clones alone and lacks a portion of them. This table holds about 1.1 million clones, about four fifths found once. HIV-negative, healthy adults without recent acute infections or vaccinations were the donors. V lost 4 bases and J lost 7, with 23 bases in between. CDR1 and CDR2 (germline): SGHAT, FQNNGV. CDR3 length: 16 amino acids.

This TCR was recovered from a man between 18 and 35 years old in good health. Some clones in this sample may be carry-over from other donors' samples. The chain uses TRBV11-2 and TRBJ2-7; TRBD1 might be the D (7 bases). Sequenced input: memory CD4+ T cells from PBMCs. Described subset: CD45RA-negative fraction. The CDR3 coding sequence is TGTGCCAGCAGCTCTCCGAGCAGGGGGAGAGGAGGGGAGCAGTACTTC. Translation gives CASSSPSRGRGGEQYF.